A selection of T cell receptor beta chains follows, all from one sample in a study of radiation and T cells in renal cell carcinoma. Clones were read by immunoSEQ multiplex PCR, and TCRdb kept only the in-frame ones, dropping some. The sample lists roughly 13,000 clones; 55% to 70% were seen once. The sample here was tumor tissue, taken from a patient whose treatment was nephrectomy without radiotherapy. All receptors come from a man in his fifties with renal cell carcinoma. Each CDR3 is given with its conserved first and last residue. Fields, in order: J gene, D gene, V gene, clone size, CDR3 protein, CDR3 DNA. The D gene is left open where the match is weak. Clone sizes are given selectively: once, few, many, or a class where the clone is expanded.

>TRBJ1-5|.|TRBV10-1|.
CASSEKQVGDDQPQHF
TGCGCCAGCAGTGAAAAACAGGTTGGGGACGATCAGCCCCAGCATTTT
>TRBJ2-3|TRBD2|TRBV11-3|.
CASSRGTSSTDTQYF
TGTGCCAGCTCCCGAGGGACTAGCAGCACAGATACGCAGTATTTT
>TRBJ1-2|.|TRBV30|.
CAWSLSDYYGYTF
TGTGCCTGGAGCCTCTCAGACTACTATGGCTACACCTTC
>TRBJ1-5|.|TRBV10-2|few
CASSDRQVNQPQHF
TGCGCCAGCAGCGATAGACAGGTAAATCAGCCCCAGCATTTT
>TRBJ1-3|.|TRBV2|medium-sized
CASSPPAGNTIYF
TGTGCCAGCAGTCCACCAGCAGGAAACACCATATATTTT
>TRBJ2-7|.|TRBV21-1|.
CASSAPRGLSYEQYF
TGTGCCAGCAGCGCCCCCAGGGGCCTATCCTACGAGCAGTACTTC
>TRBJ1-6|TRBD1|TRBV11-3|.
CASSLGQEESPLHF
TGTGCCAGCAGCCTGGGACAGGAAGAATCACCCCTCCACTTT
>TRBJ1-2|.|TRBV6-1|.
CASSESETVYGYTF
TGTGCCAGCAGTGAATCCGAGACAGTCTATGGCTACACCTTC
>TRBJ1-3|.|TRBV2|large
CASRKPDIFSGNTIYF
TGTGCCAGCAGGAAACCGGACATCTTCTCTGGAAACACCATATATTTT
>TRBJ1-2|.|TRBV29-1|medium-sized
CSVDRGDGYTF
TGCAGCGTTGATAGAGGAGATGGCTACACCTTC
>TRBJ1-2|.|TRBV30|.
CAWGGHPNGGYTF
TGTGCCTGGGGAGGGCATCCCAATGGCGGCTACACCTTC
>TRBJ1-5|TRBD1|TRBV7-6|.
CASSLEGQANQPQHF
TGTGCCAGCAGCTTAGAGGGACAGGCGAATCAGCCCCAGCATTTT
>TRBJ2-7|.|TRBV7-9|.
CASSLDSGDEQYF
TGTGCCAGCAGCTTAGACTCCGGGGACGAGCAGTACTTC
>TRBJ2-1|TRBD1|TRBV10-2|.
CASANLQGASYNEQFF
TGCGCCAGCGCGAACTTACAGGGGGCCTCCTACAATGAGCAGTTCTTC
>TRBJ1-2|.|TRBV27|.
CASRTGGNYGYTF
TGTGCCAGCAGGACAGGCGGTAACTATGGCTACACCTTC
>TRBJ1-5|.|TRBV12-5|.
CASGLGQIGRWKQPQHF
TGTGCTAGTGGTTTGGGTCAAATCGGACGGTGGAAACAGCCCCAGCATTTT
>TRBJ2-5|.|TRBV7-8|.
CASSLAWLGETQYF
TGTGCCAGCAGCTTAGCCTGGTTGGGGGAGACCCAGTACTTC
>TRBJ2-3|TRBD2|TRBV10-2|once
CASSGRGGPDTQYF
TGCGCCAGCAGTGGGCGGGGGGGCCCAGATACGCAGTATTTT
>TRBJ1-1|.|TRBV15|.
CATSRAGSGVNEAFF
TGTGCCACCAGCAGAGCGGGAAGTGGGGTTAATGAAGCTTTCTTT
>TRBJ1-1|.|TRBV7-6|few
CASSPRSIGTEAFF
TGTGCCAGCAGCCCCCGAAGCATAGGAACTGAAGCTTTCTTT
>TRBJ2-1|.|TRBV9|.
CASSETGEQFF
TGTGCCAGCAGCGAGACAGGAGAGCAGTTCTTC
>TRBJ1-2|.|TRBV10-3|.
CAISNSGSENGYTF
TGTGCCATCAGTAATTCGGGGTCAGAAAATGGCTACACCTTC
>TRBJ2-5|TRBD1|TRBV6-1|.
CASRRTGGGETQYF
TGTGCCAGCAGGAGGACAGGGGGAGGAGAGACCCAGTACTTC
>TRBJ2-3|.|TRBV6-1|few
CASGQTDTQYF
TGTGCCAGCGGACAGACAGATACGCAGTATTTT
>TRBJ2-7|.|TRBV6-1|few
CASSEYGATYEQYF
TGTGCCAGCAGTGAATACGGTGCCACCTACGAGCAGTACTTC
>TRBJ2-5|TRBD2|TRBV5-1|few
CASSFPGGETQYF
TGCGCCAGCAGCTTCCCGGGGGGAGAGACCCAGTACTTC
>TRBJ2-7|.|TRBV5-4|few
CASSSGTLNEQYF
TGTGCCAGCAGCTCCGGGACTCTAAACGAGCAGTACTTC
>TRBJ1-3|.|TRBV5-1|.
CASSLDTFSGNTIYF
TGCGCCAGCAGCCTCGACACGTTCTCTGGAAACACCATATATTTT
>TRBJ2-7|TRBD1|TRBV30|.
CAWRDRGLYEQYF
TGTGCCTGGAGGGACAGGGGCCTCTACGAGCAGTACTTC
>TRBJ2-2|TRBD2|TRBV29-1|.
CSVNRGGQVGELFF
TGCAGCGTTAATCGCGGGGGGCAGGTCGGGGAGCTGTTTTTT
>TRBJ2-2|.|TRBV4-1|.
CASSHLVGGGTGELFF
TGCGCCAGCAGCCATCTTGTTGGGGGTGGGACCGGGGAGCTGTTTTTT
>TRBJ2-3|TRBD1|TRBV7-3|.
CASSDARDRGTDTQYF
TGTGCCAGCAGCGACGCCCGGGACAGGGGGACAGATACGCAGTATTTT
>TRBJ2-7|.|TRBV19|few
CASSIDGGRYEQYF
TGTGCCAGTAGTATAGATGGAGGGCGATACGAGCAGTACTTC
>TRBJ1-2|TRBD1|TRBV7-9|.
CASSLTGTGGNYGYTF
TGTGCCAGCAGCTTAACGGGGACAGGGGGCAACTATGGCTACACCTTC
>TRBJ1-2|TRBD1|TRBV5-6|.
CASSWGQGERGYTF
TGTGCCAGCAGCTGGGGACAGGGGGAGAGGGGCTACACCTTC
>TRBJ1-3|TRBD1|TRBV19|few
CATSTGQPGNTIYF
TGTGCCACCTCGACAGGGCAACCTGGAAACACCATATATTTT
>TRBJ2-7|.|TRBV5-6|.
CASSLRNEQYF
TGTGCCAGCAGCTTGAGGAACGAGCAGTACTTC
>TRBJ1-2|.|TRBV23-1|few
CASSPVDSYGYTF
TGCGCCAGCAGTCCAGTGGACTCTTATGGCTACACCTTC
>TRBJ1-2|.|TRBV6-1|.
CASSAVGGYGYTF
TGTGCCAGCAGTGCGGTAGGGGGGTATGGCTACACCTTC
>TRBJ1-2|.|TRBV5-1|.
CASSLGAGKENGYTF
TGCGCCAGCAGCTTGGGGGCAGGGAAGGAGAATGGCTACACCTTC
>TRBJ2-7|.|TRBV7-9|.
CASSPRQSMGYEQYF
TGTGCCAGCAGCCCTCGACAATCGATGGGTTACGAGCAGTACTTC
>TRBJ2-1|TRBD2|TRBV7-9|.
CASSSSGGNEQFF
TGTGCCAGCAGCTCCTCGGGGGGAAATGAGCAGTTCTTC
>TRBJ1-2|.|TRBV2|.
CASSVQGSYVGYTF
TGTGCCAGCAGCGTACAGGGTTCCTATGTTGGCTACACCTTC
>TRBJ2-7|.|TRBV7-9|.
CASSQGPPHEQYF
TGTGCCAGCAGCCAGGGCCCTCCCCACGAGCAGTACTTC
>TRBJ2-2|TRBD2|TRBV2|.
CASKRVSGGWTGELFF
TGTGCCAGCAAAAGGGTGAGCGGGGGTTGGACCGGGGAGCTGTTTTTT
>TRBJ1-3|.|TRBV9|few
CASSGGIGFQNTIYF
TGTGCCAGCAGCGGGGGAATTGGATTTCAAAACACCATATATTTT